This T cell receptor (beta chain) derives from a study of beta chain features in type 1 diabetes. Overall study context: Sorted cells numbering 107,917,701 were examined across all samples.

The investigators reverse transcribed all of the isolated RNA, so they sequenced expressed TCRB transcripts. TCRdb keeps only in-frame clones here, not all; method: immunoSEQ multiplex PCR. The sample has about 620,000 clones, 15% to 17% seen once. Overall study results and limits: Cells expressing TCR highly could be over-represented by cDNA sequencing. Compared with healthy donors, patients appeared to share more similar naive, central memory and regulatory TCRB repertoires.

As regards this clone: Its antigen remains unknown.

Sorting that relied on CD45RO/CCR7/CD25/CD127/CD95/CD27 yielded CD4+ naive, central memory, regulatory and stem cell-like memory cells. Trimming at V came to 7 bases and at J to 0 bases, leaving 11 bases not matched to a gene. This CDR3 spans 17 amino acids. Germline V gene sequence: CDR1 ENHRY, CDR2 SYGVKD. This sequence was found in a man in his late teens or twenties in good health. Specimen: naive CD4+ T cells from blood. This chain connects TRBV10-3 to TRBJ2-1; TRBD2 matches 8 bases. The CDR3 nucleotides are TGTGCCATCAAGGGACGGGGGGGAATTAGCTCCTACAATGAGCAGTTCTTC. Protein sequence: CAIKGRGGISSYNEQFF.